The following is a T cell receptor (beta chain) sequence with its context. Using immunoSEQ multiplex PCR, the repertoire was profiled, and TCRdb retains in-frame clones only, with some absent. This sample has approximately 210,000 clones, with about 82% found just once. Germline lookup yields CDR1 SEHNR and CDR2 FQNEAQ (reference sequence). CDR3 length: 17 residues. J was trimmed by 10 bases and V by 0 bases; bases with no gene match: 16. Donors were drawn from the approximately 110-subject validation cohort, separate from the 666-subject first cohort. The data derive from a study of cytomegalovirus exposure and HLA in healthy donors.

Material: PBMCs. The sequence was obtained from a woman aged 18-29 years in good health and CMV-seronegative. The rearrangement links TRBV7-9 to TRBJ1-2; 8 nucleotides align to TRBD1. The CDR3 sequence is CASSLAFGTGSTGTYTF. The CDR3 DNA follows: TGTGCCAGCAGCTTAGCGTTCGGGACAGGATCCACCGGGACCTACACCTTC.